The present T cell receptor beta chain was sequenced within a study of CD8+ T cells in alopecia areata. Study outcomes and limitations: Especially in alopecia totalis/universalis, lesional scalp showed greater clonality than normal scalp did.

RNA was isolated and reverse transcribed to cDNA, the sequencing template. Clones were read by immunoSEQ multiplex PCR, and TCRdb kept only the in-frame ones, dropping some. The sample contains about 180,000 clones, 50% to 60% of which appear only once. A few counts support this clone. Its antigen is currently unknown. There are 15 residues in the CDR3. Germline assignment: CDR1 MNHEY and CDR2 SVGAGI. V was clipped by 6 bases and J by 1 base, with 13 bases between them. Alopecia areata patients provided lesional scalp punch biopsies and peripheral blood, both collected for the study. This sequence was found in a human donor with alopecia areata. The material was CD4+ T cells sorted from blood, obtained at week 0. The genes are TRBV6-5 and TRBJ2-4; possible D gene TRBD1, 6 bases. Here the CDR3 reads CASSSDRLAKNIQYF. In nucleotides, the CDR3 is TGTGCCAGCAGCTCCGACAGGTTGGCCAAAAACATTCAGTACTTC.